This T cell receptor beta chain was identified during a study of T cells in localized non-small cell lung cancer. The repertoire was sequenced with immunoSEQ multiplex PCR; TCRdb's copy has only in-frame clones and lacks some. The sample shows tens of thousands of clones, roughly 87% of them seen only once. V lost 2 bases to trimming and J lost 9 bases, with 14 bases between them. Germline lookup yields CDR1 SNHLY and CDR2 FYNNEI. The CDR3 covers 13 residues. Note on this clone: What it binds is not known.

Study observations and caveats: It was uninvolved adjacent lung that showed the highest T cell clonality, exceeding tumor.

The source of this sequence is a male donor older than 55 with stage I lung adenocarcinoma. The specimen comprised peripheral blood, sampled before any cancer treatment. The V gene is TRBV2, the J gene TRBJ2-7; D possibly corresponds to TRBD1 (5 bases). Here the CDR3 DNA reads TGTGCCAGCAGTGAATTGGGGCAGACGTCGCAGTACTTC. As protein: CASSELGQTSQYF.